These 17 T cell receptor beta chains came from one sample sequenced in a study of T cells in Graves' hyperthyroidism and ophthalmopathy. TCR beta CDR3 regions were amplified from RNA transcripts. During a first-round RT-PCR of the TCR CDR3, the HTBI primer set was used. TCRdb itself ran the multiplex PCR reads through MiXCR, one entry per CDR3 protein. The table records about 260,000 distinct CDR3 sequences, about 25% of them present only once. Sequenced sample: blood. These receptors originate from a man aged 35-49 years with Graves' hyperthyroidism that later progressed to Graves' ophthalmopathy.

This clonotype was counted many times. This chain uses TRBV19 with TRBJ1-1, with a weak D call TRBD1 (5 bases). Trimming removed 2 bases from V and 10 bases from J, with 26 bases in between. The CDR3 loop spans 17 amino acids. Per the germline V gene, CDR1 is LNHDA and CDR2 is SQIVND (reference sequence). CDR3 DNA sequence: TGTGCCAGTAGTATATTTTTTCGCGGGACGGACGACCTGGGAGCTTTCTTT. Translated: CASSIFFRGTDDLGAFF.

The chain combines TRBV6-2 or TRBV6-3 with TRBJ1-1; the D is unclear. From germline, CDR1 is MNHEY and CDR2 SVGEGT. This CDR3 has 13 amino acids. Between the trimmed V and J ends, which lost 7 bases and 1 base, there was a span of 10 bases. Here the CDR3 DNA reads TGTGCCAGCACGCGTCTTCCGAACACTGAAGCTTTCTTT. This translates into CASTRLPNTEAFF.

This clonotype was recorded many times. V and J are TRBV11-2 and TRBJ1-2; 7 nucleotides align to TRBD1. Germline CDR1 and CDR2: SGHAT and FQNNGV. This CDR3 has 14 residues. J lost 3 bases, V lost 4 bases, and 5 bases had no gene match. Here the CDR3 reads CASSSGTAYYGYTF. The CDR3 bases are TGTGCCAGCAGCTCGGGGACAGCCTACTATGGCTACACCTTC.

The sample holds many counts of this clonotype. The J gene is TRBJ2-5, the V gene TRBV27; D is possibly TRBD2 (5 bases). The ends were cut back, 6 bases at V and 5 bases at J, with 13 bases in the middle. In germline, CDR1 is MNHEY, CDR2 SMNVEV (reference sequence). The CDR3 runs to 13 residues. CDR3 loop: CASRQSGLETQYF. Here the CDR3 DNA reads TGTGCCAGCAGGCAAAGCGGTTTGGAGACCCAGTACTTC.

This clonotype was counted many times. The chain uses TRBV11-2 and TRBJ2-7, with TRBD2 matching 10 bases. Germline CDR1 SGHAT, CDR2 FQNNGV. The V and J ends lost 4 bases and 6 bases, in that order; junction bases with no gene match: 6. This CDR3 comprises 14 residues. CDR3 nucleotide sequence: TGTGCCAGCAGCTCCGGGACTAGCGTCAGCGAGCAGTACTTC. Protein: CASSSGTSVSEQYF.

This clonotype was observed many times. This chain joins TRBV15 and TRBJ1-1; D is undetermined. The CDR3 is 9 amino acids. Germline lookup yields CDR1 LNHNV and CDR2 YYDKDF (reference sequence). Trimming shortened V by 6 bases and J by 11 bases, and 7 bases separated the two germline ends. CDR3 DNA: TGTGCCACCAGTGGACTGGCTTTCTTT. Its translation: CATSGLAFF.

This clonotype showed up many times. The J gene is TRBJ2-5, the V gene TRBV20-1; 9 nucleotides align to TRBD2. Germline V gene lookup returns CDR1 DFQATT and CDR2 SNEGSKA (reference sequence). V lost 0 bases, J lost 2 bases, and 1 base stayed unmatched. The CDR3 has 14 amino acids. The CDR3 DNA is TGCAGTGCTAGAGAAGCGGGAGGTCAAGAGACCCAGTACTTC. The encoded protein is CSAREAGGQETQYF.

This clonotype was seen repeatedly, ten times or more. The J gene is TRBJ2-7, the V gene TRBV11-2; 9 positions match TRBD2. Trimming at V came to 5 bases and at J to 9 bases, leaving 14 bases not matched to a gene. The CDR3 loop spans 15 amino acids. CDR1 is SGHAT, CDR2 FQNNGV, per germline. CDR3 in DNA: TGTGCCAGCAGCCCCTGGACTAGCGACCTACGTGCGCAGTACTTC. Amino acid sequence: CASSPWTSDLRAQYF. The full variable domain, with the rest looked up from reference TRBV11-2 and TRBJ2-7, is EAGVAQSPRYKIIEKRQSVAFWCNPISGHATLYWYQQILGQGPKLLIQFQNNGVVDDSQLPKDRFSAERLKGVDSTLKIQPAKLEDSAVYLCASSPWTSDLRAQYFGPGTRLTVT.

This chain connects TRBV29-1 to TRBJ1-1, with no clear D. The germline V gene has CDR1 SQVTM and CDR2 ANQGSEA. Trimming stripped 4 bases from V and 0 bases from J, with 9 bases between. The CDR3 is 13 amino acids. CDR3 nucleotides: TGCAGCGTTGGTGGACGACTGAACACTGAAGCTTTCTTT. Amino acid sequence: CSVGGRLNTEAFF.

The chain employs TRBV28 and TRBJ1-2; 7 bases agree with TRBD1. The V gene end was trimmed by 3 bases and the J gene end by 4 bases; junction bases not matched to a gene: 20. CDR1 and CDR2 (germline): MDHEN, SYDVKM. The CDR3 sequence is 19 residues long. This chain's CDR3 is CASSLVLLGQAPFIYGYTF. The DNA of the CDR3 is TGTGCCAGCAGTTTGGTCCTTTTAGGACAGGCCCCTTTCATCTATGGCTACACCTTC.

Ten or more counts support this clonotype. The junction and the germline gene differ at one end; a read error may be behind it. The J gene is TRBJ1-2, the V gene TRBV12-3 or TRBV12-4; D is uncertain. The CDR3 spans 12 residues. In DNA, the CDR3 is TGTGCCAGCAGTTTAGGGCTTAATGGCCACACCTTC. Amino acids: CASSLGLNGHTF.

This clonotype was recorded at least ten times. V is TRBV11-1 and J is TRBJ2-2, with 12 nucleotides matching TRBD2. The V segment lost 1 base and the J segment 0 bases; nucleotides outside the gene matches: 3. Germline V gene data show CDR1 as SGHAT and CDR2 as FQDESV (reference sequence). The CDR3 length is 18 residues. The chain's CDR3 is CASSLVGTSGPNTGELFF. CDR3 nucleotides: TGTGCCAGCAGCTTAGTCGGGACTAGCGGGCCGAACACCGGGGAGCTGTTTTTT.

This chain joins TRBV20-1 and TRBJ2-4; the D is unclear. The V end was cut by 4 bases, the J end by 8 bases, with 12 bases between. The germline V gene has CDR1 DFQATT and CDR2 SNEGSKA (reference sequence). The length of the CDR3 is 12 residues. The CDR3: CSATSTEDIQYF. For the CDR3, the DNA is TGCAGTGCTACGAGCACCGAGGACATTCAGTACTTC.

This clonotype was detected many times. The rearrangement uses TRBV12-3 or TRBV12-4 and TRBJ2-7, with D uncertain. Trimming removed 8 bases at V and 0 bases at J, with 8 bases between. CDR3 length: 12 residues. CDR3 region: CASGFSSYEQYF. CDR3 DNA: TGTGCCAGCGGATTTTCCTCCTACGAGCAGTACTTC.

This clonotype was found many times. The chain joins TRBV12-3 or TRBV12-4 to TRBJ1-1; D unresolved. Trimming removed 5 bases from V and 3 bases from J, with 10 bases in between. The CDR3 is 13 amino acids. The CDR3 region is CASSRSRDTEAFF. The CDR3 DNA sequence: TGTGCCAGCAGTAGATCCCGGGACACTGAAGCTTTCTTT.

This clonotype was picked up many times. CDR3 residues: CAWTRGGLAGAETQYF. The CDR3 DNA follows: TGTGCCTGGACCAGGGGAGGACTAGCGGGAGCAGAGACCCAGTACTTC. V usage is TRBV30 and J usage is TRBJ2-5; 13 bases agree with TRBD2. The J segment lost 4 bases and the V segment lost 4 bases, leaving 9 bases of the junction unmatched. Germline V gene data show CDR1 as GTSNPN and CDR2 as SVGIG (reference sequence). The CDR3 is 16 amino acids.

The rearrangement uses TRBV11-2 and TRBJ2-7; TRBD2 matches at 7 bases. Per germline, CDR1 SGHAT and CDR2 FQNNGV. This CDR3 spans 16 amino acids. J lost 3 bases, V lost 0 bases, and 8 bases had no gene match. The CDR3 loop is CASSLESSGPDYEQYF. The CDR3 DNA reads as TGTGCCAGCAGCTTAGAGTCTAGCGGACCAGACTACGAGCAGTACTTC.